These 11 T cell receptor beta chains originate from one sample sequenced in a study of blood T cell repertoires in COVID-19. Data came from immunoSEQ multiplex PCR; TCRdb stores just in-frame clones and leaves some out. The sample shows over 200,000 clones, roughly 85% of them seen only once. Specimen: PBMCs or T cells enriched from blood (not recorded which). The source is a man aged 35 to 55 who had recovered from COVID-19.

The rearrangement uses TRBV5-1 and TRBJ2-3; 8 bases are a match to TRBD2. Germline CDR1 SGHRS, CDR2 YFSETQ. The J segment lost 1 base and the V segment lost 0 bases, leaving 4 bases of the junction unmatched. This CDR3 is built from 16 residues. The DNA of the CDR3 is TGCGCCAGCAGCTTGGGCGGGAGGCCCGGCACAGATACGCAGTATTTT. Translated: CASSLGGRPGTDTQYF. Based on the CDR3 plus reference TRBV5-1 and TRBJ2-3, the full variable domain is KAGVTQTPRYLIKTRGQQVTLSCSPISGHRSVSWYQQTPGQGLQFLFEYFSETQRNKGNFPGRFSGRQFSNSRSEMNVSTLELGDSALYLCASSLGGRPGTDTQYFGPGTRLTVL.

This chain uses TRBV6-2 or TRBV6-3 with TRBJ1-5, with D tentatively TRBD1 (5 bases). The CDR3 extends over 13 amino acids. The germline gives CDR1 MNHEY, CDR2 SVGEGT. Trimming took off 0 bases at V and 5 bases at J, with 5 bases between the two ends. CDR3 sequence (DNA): TGTGCCAGCAGTTACTCGACAGATCAGCCCCAGCATTTT. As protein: CASSYSTDQPQHF.

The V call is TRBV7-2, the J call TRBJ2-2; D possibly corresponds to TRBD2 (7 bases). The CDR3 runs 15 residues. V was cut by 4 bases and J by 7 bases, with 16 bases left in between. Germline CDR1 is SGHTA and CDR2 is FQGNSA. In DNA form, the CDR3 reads TGTGCCAGCAGCTCCCCCCGGGGGGCACACGGGGAGCTGTTTTTT. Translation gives CASSSPRGAHGELFF. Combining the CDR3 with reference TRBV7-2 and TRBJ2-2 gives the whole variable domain GAGVSQSPSNKVTEKGKDVELRCDPISGHTALYWYRQSLGQGLEFLIYFQGNSAPDKSGLPSDRFSAERTGGSVSTLTIQRTQQEDSAVYLCASSSPRGAHGELFFGEGSRLTVL.

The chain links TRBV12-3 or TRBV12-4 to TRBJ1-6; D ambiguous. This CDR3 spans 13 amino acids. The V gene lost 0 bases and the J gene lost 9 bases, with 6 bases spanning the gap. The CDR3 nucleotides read TGTGCCAGCAGTTTAGCTCCCAGTTCACCCCTCCACTTT. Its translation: CASSLAPSSPLHF.

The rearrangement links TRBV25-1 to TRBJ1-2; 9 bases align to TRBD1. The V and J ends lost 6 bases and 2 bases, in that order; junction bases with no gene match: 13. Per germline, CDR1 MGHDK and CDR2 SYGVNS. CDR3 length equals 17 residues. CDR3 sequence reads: CASSGGGQGLWNYGYTF. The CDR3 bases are TGTGCCAGCAGCGGGGGGGGACAGGGACTGTGGAACTATGGCTACACCTTC.

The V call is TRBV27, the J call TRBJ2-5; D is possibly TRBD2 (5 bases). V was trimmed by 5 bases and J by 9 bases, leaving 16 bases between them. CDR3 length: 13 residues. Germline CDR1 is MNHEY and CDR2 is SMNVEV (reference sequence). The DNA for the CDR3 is TGTGCCAGCAGTAAAGGAGTTTTGGAGGCCCAGTACTTC. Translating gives CASSKGVLEAQYF.

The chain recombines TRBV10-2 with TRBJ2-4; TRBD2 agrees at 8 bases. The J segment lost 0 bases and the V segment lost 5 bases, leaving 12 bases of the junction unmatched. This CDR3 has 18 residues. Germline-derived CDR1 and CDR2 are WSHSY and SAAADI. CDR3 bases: TGCGCCAGCAGTCCGGAGATAGCGGGACCCATAGCCAAAAACATTCAGTACTTC. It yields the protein CASSPEIAGPIAKNIQYF.

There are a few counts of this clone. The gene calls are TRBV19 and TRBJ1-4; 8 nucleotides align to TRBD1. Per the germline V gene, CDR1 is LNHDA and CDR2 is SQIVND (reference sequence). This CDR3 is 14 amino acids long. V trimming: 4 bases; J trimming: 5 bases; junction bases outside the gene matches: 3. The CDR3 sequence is CASSRQGLNEKLFF. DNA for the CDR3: TGTGCCAGTAGTAGACAGGGGCTCAATGAAAAACTGTTTTTT.

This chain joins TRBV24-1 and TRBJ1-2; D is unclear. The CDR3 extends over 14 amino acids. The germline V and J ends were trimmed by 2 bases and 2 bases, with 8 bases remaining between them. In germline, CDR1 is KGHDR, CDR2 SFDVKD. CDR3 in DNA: TGTGCCACCAGTGATTGGGCTAAAAACTATGGCTACACCTTC. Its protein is CATSDWAKNYGYTF.

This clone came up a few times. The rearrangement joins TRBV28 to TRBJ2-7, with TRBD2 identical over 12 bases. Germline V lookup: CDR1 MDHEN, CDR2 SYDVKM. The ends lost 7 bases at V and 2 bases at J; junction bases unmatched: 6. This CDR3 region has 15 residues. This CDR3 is CASTGSSGRAYEQYF. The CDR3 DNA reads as TGTGCCAGCACCGGTTCTAGCGGGAGGGCCTACGAGCAGTACTTC.

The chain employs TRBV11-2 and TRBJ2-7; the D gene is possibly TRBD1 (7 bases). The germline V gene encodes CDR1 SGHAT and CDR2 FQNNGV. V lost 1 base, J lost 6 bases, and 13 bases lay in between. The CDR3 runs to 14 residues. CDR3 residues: CASSLGQGGGEQYF. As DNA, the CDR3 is TGTGCCAGCAGCTTAGGACAGGGAGGTGGCGAGCAGTACTTC.